This T cell receptor (beta chain) was captured by sequencing in a study of post-analysis software for immune sequencing data. Overall study: Included courses were relapsing-remitting and secondary progressive multiple sclerosis; progressive-relapsing multiple sclerosis was also included. Study-wide results and caveats: Five TRBV segments were more frequent in patients than controls; TRBV5-6, TRBV5-1 and TRBV20-1 belonged to this group. Samples sharing a preparation batch grouped tightly together when assessed by F measure.

This clonotype has just one count. Its target is unknown. The junction had 9 bases not matched to a gene; V was cut back by 1 base and J by 0 bases. The CDR3 length is 20 residues. Germline V gives CDR1 SGHTA, CDR2 FQGNSA. Libraries were made from TCR beta cDNA, and they carried unique molecular identifiers. TCRdb redid the calling of the PCR reads with MiXCR, one entry per CDR3 protein. The table shows a few hundred thousand distinct CDR3 sequences, with approximately 42% occurring only once. Sequenced: blood. This sequence originates from a girl aged 2-15 years with multiple sclerosis. The chain has TRBV7-2 and TRBJ2-3; 14 nucleotides match TRBD2. The CDR3 coding sequence is TGTGCCAGCAGCTTAGGACTAGCGGGAGGGCCTCCCTTAAGCACAGATACGCAGTATTTT. Translation: CASSLGLAGGPPLSTDTQYF.